This T cell receptor beta chain is drawn from a study of cytomegalovirus exposure and HLA in healthy donors. Whole-study context: A preliminary data release comprised 80 million or so unique TCRs obtained from HLA-typed donors. Notes on the study in general: V- and J-gene trimming in TCR beta was tied to a missense DCLRE1C variant by an analysis performed later. Common viral pathogens seemed to be connected with several of the most significant clusters, according to a later analysis.

The study ran its PCR with 60 Vbeta and 13 Jbeta primers. The method was immunoSEQ multiplex PCR; TCRdb's version includes in-frame clones alone and lacks a portion of them. The data show over 20,000 clones, approximately 79% seen once. The donors gave bone marrow, and they were healthy. A remark on this clone: Its target is not known.

This CDR3 region has 16 residues. V gave up 0 bases and J gave up 5 bases, with 14 bases separating them. Germline V gene lookup returns CDR1 MRHNA and CDR2 SNTAGT. This receptor was identified in a male donor in good health and CMV-seronegative. Sequencing used PBMCs. This chain connects TRBV6-4 to TRBJ2-1; perhaps TRBD2 as D (6 bases). The CDR3: CASSDSAGGDHNEQFF. CDR3 DNA sequence: TGTGCCAGCAGTGACTCGGCTGGCGGGGACCACAATGAGCAGTTCTTC.